This TCR beta chain was retrieved from a study of blood T cell repertoires in COVID-19. At the level of the study: The United States, Italy and Spain provided the acute and convalescent COVID-19 samples. T cells, B-cell-depleted T cells, or PBMCs supplied cDNA or gDNA.

V was shortened by 5 bases and J by 0 bases, with 17 bases between the two germline ends. Germline values: CDR1 SEHNR, CDR2 FQNEAQ (reference sequence). The CDR3 contains 16 residues. As originally analysed: Estimates of nucleated cell counts were drawn from the amplification of reference gene primers. Repertoires were generated with immunoSEQ multiplex PCR, while TCRdb's copy carries only in-frame clones and drops some. The V and J calls and clone size were taken over from that table, and D and trimming were inferred from the DNA. The data contain some 100,000 clones, 86% of them singletons. Sample: peripheral blood. This sequence was found in a human donor in a cohort sampled during active COVID-19. V is TRBV7-9 and J is TRBJ2-7; the D is unclear. CDR3 residues: CASSGRGRNYSYEQYF. CDR3 DNA sequence: TGTGCCAGCAGCGGAAGAGGTCGGAACTACTCCTACGAGCAGTACTTC.